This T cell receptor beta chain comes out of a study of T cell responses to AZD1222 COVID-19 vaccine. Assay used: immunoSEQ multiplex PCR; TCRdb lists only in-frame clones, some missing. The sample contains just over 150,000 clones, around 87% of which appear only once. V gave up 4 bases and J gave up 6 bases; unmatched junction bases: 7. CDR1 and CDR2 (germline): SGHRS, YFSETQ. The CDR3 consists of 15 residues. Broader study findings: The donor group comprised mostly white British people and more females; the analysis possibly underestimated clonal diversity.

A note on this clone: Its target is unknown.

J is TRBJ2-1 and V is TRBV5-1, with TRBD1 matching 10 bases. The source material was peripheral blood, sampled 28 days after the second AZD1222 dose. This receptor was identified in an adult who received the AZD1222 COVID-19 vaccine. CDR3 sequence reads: CASSTGQGSANEQFF. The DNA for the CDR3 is TGCGCCAGCAGCACGGGACAGGGGTCTGCCAATGAGCAGTTCTTC.